This T cell receptor (beta chain) was captured in a study of cytomegalovirus exposure and HLA in healthy donors. The PCR made use of 60 Vbeta and 13 Jbeta primers. The table came from immunoSEQ multiplex PCR; TCRdb's copy has only in-frame clones and leaves some out. Here the sample spans 74,000 or so clones, over 65% being singletons. Details on this clone: Its specificity is not known.

Study-level findings and limits: Being indistinguishable, some V segments were excluded, TRBV6-2 and TRBV6-3 among them. In a later analysis, donors in an Asian-associated ancestry cluster reportedly had fewer N-insertions in productive TCRs than the cohort mean.

The V segment lost 6 bases and the J segment 0 bases; nucleotides outside the gene matches: 8. The CDR3 totals 15 residues. The germline CDR1 and CDR2 sequences are SGHTA and FQGNSA. The V call is TRBV7-2, the J call TRBJ2-7; 7 nucleotides match TRBD2. This receptor was obtained from a man aged 50-59 years in good health and CMV-seropositive. The sequenced material came from PBMCs. The CDR3: CASRNGGGVSYEQYF. Written as DNA, the CDR3 is TGTGCCAGCAGAAATGGCGGGGGAGTCTCCTACGAGCAGTACTTC. The full variable domain, in which reference TRBV7-2 and TRBJ2-7 provide the parts outside the CDR3, is GAGVSQSPSNKVTEKGKDVELRCDPISGHTALYWYRQSLGQGLEFLIYFQGNSAPDKSGLPSDRFSAERTGGSVSTLTIQRTQQEDSAVYLCASRNGGGVSYEQYFGPGTRLTVT.